The next 19 T cell receptor beta chains were all read from a single sample in a study of cytomegalovirus exposure and HLA in healthy donors. Primers for the PCR totalled 60 Vbeta and 13 Jbeta. The assay was immunoSEQ multiplex PCR, and TCRdb's table has in-frame clones only and misses some. This sample has about 150,000 clones, with 73% found just once. The sequenced sample was PBMCs. The receptor source for this set is a woman younger than 35 in good health and CMV-seronegative.

This chain uses TRBV7-2 with TRBJ2-1, with a tentative D call TRBD2 (5 bases). Trimming left V 0 bases short and J 5 bases short, with 11 bases between. In germline, CDR1 is SGHTA, CDR2 FQGNSA. The CDR3 is 15 amino acids. The CDR3 DNA follows: TGTGCCAGCAGCTTAGCGGGGAGCAGAAACAATGAGCAGTTCTTC. This encodes CASSLAGSRNNEQFF.

The V call is TRBV14, the J call TRBJ2-7, with TRBD1 matching over 8 bases. CDR3 size: 15 residues. Germline V lookup: CDR1 SGHDN, CDR2 FVKESK. V was clipped by 1 base and J by 3 bases; unmatched bases: 5. Here the CDR3 DNA reads TGTGCCAGCAGCCAAGCTATGGACAGGGACTACGAGCAGTACTTC. It translates to CASSQAMDRDYEQYF. The complete variable domain, with remaining parts taken from reference TRBV14 and TRBJ2-7, reads EAGVTQFPSHSVIEKGQTVTLRCDPISGHDNLYWYRRVMGKEIKFLLHFVKESKQDESGMPNNRFLAERTGGTYSTLKVQPAELEDSGVYFCASSQAMDRDYEQYFGPGTRLTVT.

This sequence joins TRBV6-5 and TRBJ2-1; D gene ambiguous. Germline V CDR1 and CDR2: MNHEY, SVGAGI. Trimming pared 6 bases from V and 10 bases from J, leaving 13 bases between. There are 12 residues in the CDR3. DNA for the CDR3: TGTGCCAGCAGAGATCACACTAAGGAGCAGTTCTTC. Translated, it gives CASRDHTKEQFF.

This clone was detected only a few times. The rearrangement uses TRBV11-2 and TRBJ1-2, with TRBD1 identical over 7 bases. Germline trimming cut 4 bases from V and 4 bases from J; bases unmatched to any gene: 9. CDR1 is SGHAT and CDR2 is FQNNGV in the germline V gene. This CDR3 has 15 residues. As DNA, the CDR3 is TGTGCCAGCAGCTCCGACAGGGAACGACCCTATGGCTACACCTTC. Protein: CASSSDRERPYGYTF.

The chain links TRBV6-1 to TRBJ1-1; D gene ambiguous. The V end lost 1 base, the J end lost 9 bases, and 9 bases lay between the germline ends. The CDR3 is 12 residues long. Germline V gives CDR1 MNHNS, CDR2 SASEGT. CDR3 coding DNA: TGTGCCAGCAGTGAAGACAATTCGAAAGCTTTCTTT. Translating it yields CASSEDNSKAFF.

This chain uses TRBV19 with TRBJ2-1, with TRBD2 matching over 8 bases. The V and J ends lost 7 bases and 6 bases, in that order; junction bases with no gene match: 8. Germline CDR1 and CDR2: LNHDA and SQIVND (reference sequence). The CDR3 runs 14 residues. The CDR3 sequence: CASNTGTSSNEQFF. CDR3 sequence (DNA): TGTGCCAGTAACACCGGGACTAGTTCCAATGAGCAGTTCTTC.

This clone was counted between two and nine times. V gene TRBV5-1 combines with J gene TRBJ2-1; 9 bases match TRBD1. This CDR3 is built from 15 residues. CDR1 is SGHRS, CDR2 YFSETQ, per germline. Trimming at V came to 4 bases and at J to 4 bases, leaving 6 bases not matched to a gene. The CDR3 DNA is TGCGCCAGCAGCACACAGGGGGCGGAATACAATGAGCAGTTCTTC. Translated: CASSTQGAEYNEQFF.

V is TRBV5-1 and J is TRBJ1-4; D is possibly TRBD1 (6 bases). With 3 bases removed from V and 7 bases from J, the gap between germline ends came to 16 bases. Looked up from germline, CDR1 is SGHRS and CDR2 is YFSETQ. This CDR3 is built from 15 residues. For the CDR3, the DNA is TGCGCCAGCAGCTGGACGGGGACAAAGGGTGAAAAACTGTTTTTT. It codes for CASSWTGTKGEKLFF.

This sequence joins TRBV5-1 and TRBJ2-2, with D possibly being TRBD2 (5 bases). Germline V gene data show CDR1 as SGHRS and CDR2 as YFSETQ. This CDR3 is 15 amino acids long. V was cut by 0 bases and J by 1 base, with 7 bases left in between. The CDR3 DNA follows: TGCGCCAGCAGCTTGGGAGGGCAGAACACCGGGGAGCTGTTTTTT. Its protein is CASSLGGQNTGELFF.

The CDR3 bases are TGTGCCAGCAGTCCCCATTTAGCGGGAGGGCCAGGTGGGGCCAACGTCCTGACTTTC. This encodes CASSPHLAGGPGGANVLTF. V and J are TRBV27 and TRBJ2-6; 11 nucleotides line up with TRBD2. Per the germline V gene, CDR1 is MNHEY and CDR2 is SMNVEV (reference sequence). This CDR3 region has 19 residues. V shed 5 bases and J 3 bases; nucleotides not matched to a gene: 12.

The CDR3, as DNA: TGTGCCAGTAGTATATTTACAGGGTATCGGACTGAAGCTTTCTTT. Its protein product is CASSIFTGYRTEAFF. This sequence joins TRBV19 and TRBJ1-1; D might be TRBD1 (6 bases). CDR1 is LNHDA and CDR2 is SQIVND in the germline V gene (reference sequence). This CDR3 contains 15 residues. V gave up 2 bases and J gave up 5 bases, with 15 bases separating them. Using reference TRBV19 and TRBJ1-1 for the parts outside the CDR3, the full variable domain is DGGITQSPKYLFRKEGQNVTLSCEQNLNHDAMYWYRQDPGQGLRLIYYSQIVNDFQKGDIAEGYSVSREKKESFPLTVTSAQKNPTAFYLCASSIFTGYRTEAFFGQGTRLTVV.

The rearrangement uses TRBV18 and TRBJ2-7; D is ambiguous. The germline V and J ends were trimmed by 3 bases and 7 bases, with 16 bases remaining between them. Germline CDR1 is KGHSH and CDR2 is LQKENI. The CDR3 runs 14 residues. The CDR3 DNA is TGTGCCAGCTCACCCCGCGAATCTACCGGGGAGCAGTACGTC. Its protein is CASSPRESTGEQYV.

This chain links TRBV18 with TRBJ1-1; weak D call: TRBD1 (5 bases). There are 15 residues in the CDR3. The germline gives CDR1 KGHSH, CDR2 LQKENI. V dropped 6 bases and J dropped 1 base, with 15 bases sitting between them. CDR3 nucleotides: TGTGCCAGCTCTGGCCAGGTCGGGGGGAACACTGAAGCTTTCTTT. Translating it yields CASSGQVGGNTEAFF. The full variable domain, completed using reference TRBV18 and TRBJ1-1, is NAGVMQNPRHLVRRRGQEARLRCSPMKGHSHVYWYRQLPEEGLKFMVYLQKENIIDESGMPKERFSAEFPKEGPSILRIQQVVRGDSAAYFCASSGQVGGNTEAFFGQGTRLTVV.

The chain has TRBV13 and TRBJ1-5; D possibly corresponds to TRBD1 (5 bases). Germline assignment: CDR1 PRHDT and CDR2 FYEKMQ (reference sequence). Deletions cut 0 bases from V and 7 bases from J, with 16 bases between. This CDR3 contains 16 residues. CDR3 DNA sequence: TGTGCCAGCAGCTTAGGCAGTGGGAGGGGAGAACAGCCCCAGCATTTT. This codes for CASSLGSGRGEQPQHF.

The V gene is TRBV2, the J gene TRBJ1-5; D not certain. Germline CDR1 reads SNHLY; CDR2 reads FYNNEI. This CDR3 spans 11 amino acids. Deletions cut 2 bases from V and 9 bases from J, with 5 bases between. CDR3 nucleotide sequence: TGTGCCAGCAGTGAACTCGGGCCCCAGCATTTT. It specifies CASSELGPQHF.

In this sample, this clone turned up once. The chain carries TRBV7-9 and TRBJ1-1; the match to TRBD1 covers 11 bases. The CDR3 length is 15 residues. After removal of 1 base from V and 3 bases from J, the junction contained 1 base not matched to a gene. Per germline, CDR1 SEHNR and CDR2 FQNEAQ (reference sequence). The CDR3 protein is CASSLGGQGDTEAFF. The CDR3 DNA is TGTGCCAGCAGCTTAGGGGGACAGGGGGACACTGAAGCTTTCTTT.

This clone occurred a few times. V is TRBV7-9 and J is TRBJ1-4, with 7 bases aligning to TRBD1. The CDR3 length is 13 residues. V was clipped by 4 bases and J by 7 bases; unmatched bases: 3. CDR1 is SEHNR and CDR2 is FQNEAQ in the germline V gene (reference sequence). The CDR3 loop reads CASSSRGFEKLFF. As DNA, the CDR3 is TGTGCCAGCAGCTCCAGGGGGTTTGAAAAACTGTTTTTT.

This chain joins TRBV4-1 and TRBJ2-4; D call uncertain. The V end was cut by 2 bases, the J end by 1 base, with 9 bases between. Germline V gene sequence: CDR1 MGHRA, CDR2 YSYEKL. This CDR3 spans 15 amino acids. The CDR3 nucleotides are TGCGCCAGCAGCCAAATACAGCTCGCCAAAAACATTCAGTACTTC. This encodes CASSQIQLAKNIQYF.

CDR3 amino acids: CASVGPGTDTQYF. CDR3 sequence (DNA): TGTGCCAGTGTGGGGCCCGGCACAGATACGCAGTATTTT. The chain uses TRBV19 and TRBJ2-3; perhaps TRBD1 as D (5 bases). V dropped 8 bases and J dropped 1 base, with 10 bases sitting between them. This CDR3 has 13 residues. The germline CDR1 and CDR2 sequences are LNHDA and SQIVND (reference sequence).